This T cell receptor beta chain was identified in a study of shared clonotypes between healthy human individuals (dated by TCRdb to the early 2020s). For the study in its entirety: The cohort included a few men and a couple of women between 18 and 49 years of age. For each donor, CD4 naive and CD4 memory were each run on three plates, CD8 naive on two plates, and CD8 memory on one plate. To estimate repertoire size and how much clonotype sharing occurs between individuals, the study deeply sequenced the blood TCR repertoires of about 5 healthy adults. Libraries were prepared and TCR repertoires were sequenced by different laboratories using diverse techniques, in order to increase sequencing depth and limit assay-specific biases. Each donor's leukapheresis produced roughly between roughly 0.85 and 10 billion PBMCs.

Study-level results and caveats: Even with the large sequencing depth, rarefaction of the sorted-subset datasets indicated that sequencing was incomplete. Sampling was restricted to blood, and TCR repertoires in tissues likely differ from the TCR repertoires found in blood. Compared with non-shared clonotypes, clonotypes shared by all four sorted-subset donors had higher generation probabilities. When several donors were compared, the shared fraction of clonotypes was around 5% for naive CD4, approximately 3.5% for naive CD8, 2% to 2.5% for memory CD4, and around 0.37% for memory CD8. The small number of donors limited the genetic and exposure-history diversity represented. Pairwise subsampling indicated that sequencing depth was expected to affect the degree of clonotype sharing among donors. Naive subsets generally had larger estimated clonotype richness than memory subsets did.

CDR1 MGHRA and CDR2 YSYEKL are derived from the germline V gene. From the cysteine up to the phenylalanine, the CDR3 has a length of 16 residues. Only the CDR3 DNA stays, 48 bases, in frame from base 1. The germline ends are 16 bases apart after V is trimmed by 4 bases and J by 0 bases. About this clone: The antigen it binds to is not known. Per-base qualities were not stored, and no clone one base away is much larger.

Using the deep immunoSEQ assay, multiplex PCR amplified TCR CDR3 regions from genomic DNA. Extracted genomic DNA from each cell subset was spread evenly across all wells of several immunoSEQ 96-well plates, with each plate serving as a replicate. Each replicate PCR for sorted subsets received around 200 ng genomic DNA, equal to tens of thousands of T cell genomes. Purified libraries were measured with a Qubit 3.0 fluorometer, size-checked on a Bioanalyzer 2100, and measured again with the KAPA Library Quantification kit. Every immunoSEQ 96-well plate was sequenced on a dedicated single-read 150-cycle Illumina NextSeq 550 flow cell. As for how the authors treated the data: Because the immunoSEQ output included only junctional sequences and no quality scores, the filtering could not be the same as the filtering used for full-length reads. To assign V/J genes and CDR3, sequences were annotated using PyIR, a Python wrapper for IgBLAST v1.9, with IMGT germline references. Reads were filtered out if the reads had weak V/J assignments (E-value above 1e-6), no CDR3, stop codons, out-of-frame junctions, or ambiguous translated residues. V3J clonotypes were defined as sequences sharing an identical inferred V gene, J gene, and CDR3 amino acid sequence. The percentage overlap between two repertoires was calculated by dividing the number of shared unique clonotypes by the size of the smaller repertoire. Three approaches were used to assess repertoire richness: RTK rarefaction, the Chao1 estimator, and Recon v2.1 estimates of unobserved clonotypes. For all TCRbeta clonotypes obtained by the gDNA method from four donors, generation probabilities were computed with OLGA. Sourced from immuneACCESS, this table was stored by TCRdb with only in-frame sequences that have V and J called. A share of the clones is absent; for the studies checked, an unresolved V gene accounts for under half, and the remainder has no known explanation. V and J calls and clone size come straight from that table; D and trimming were deduced from the DNA. The sample profile shows roughly 550,000 clones; around 95% of them were found once. The ten top clones hold 0.1% to 0.11% of the sample.

CD8 naive samples consisted of CD45RO-negative cells that were positively selected for CCR7, yielding a CD45RA+CCR7+ population without TemRA cells. Donors were healthy HIV-negative adults with no recently reported acute infections or vaccinations. All donors were Caucasian adults living in Nashville, Tennessee, USA. After blood collection by leukapheresis, PBMCs were isolated using Ficoll-Histopaque density gradient centrifugation and then cryopreserved in the vapor phase of liquid nitrogen. Analytical flow cytometry was used to check the purity and quantity of every magnetically sorted T cell population. Genomic DNA was isolated from every sorted fraction and measured by UV absorbance on a Nanodrop 2000c.

In this chain, TRBV4-1 is recombined with TRBJ2-7; the D gene is tentatively TRBD1 or TRBD2, each matching 6 bases. Sequencing was performed on naive CD8+ T cells sorted from blood. The sample's cell subset or site label is to be understood as: CD45RA+CCR7+. The receptor was isolated from a woman aged 25 to 39 in good health. The DNA sequence is given as TGCGCCAGCAGCCTCGGGGGCTCCCTTAGCTCCTACGAGCAGTACTTC. It encodes CASSLGGSLSSYEQYF.